These T cell receptor beta chains were read from a single sample in a study of T-cell reconstitution after alpha-beta-depleted transplantation in children. MiXCR, applied by TCRdb to the PCR reads, yields one record per CDR3 protein. The sample yields around 800,000 distinct CDR3 sequences, approximately 15% seen once. The material sequenced was PBMCs, mostly from graft donor cells, taken 360 days after TCRalphabeta/CD19-depleted stem cell transplant. The receptors were sampled from a male patient aged 10 to 17 who had a stem cell transplant for acute lymphoblastic leukemia, so the T cells may come from the graft donor. Each CDR3 is given with its conserved first and last residue. The D gene is left open where the match is weak. Clone size is shown for a subset of rows, as once, few, many or a class of expanded clone.

>-|TRBV19|16|TRBJ2-7|few
CASSTRALPFSYEQYF
TGTGCCAGTAGTACCCGGGCCCTACCATTCTCCTACGAGCAGTACTTC
>-|TRBV2|16|TRBJ2-5|-
CASSEVGGPPQETQYF
TGTGCCAGCAGTGAAGTGGGGGGACCCCCACAAGAGACCCAGTACTTC
>-|TRBV12-3/TRBV12-4|15|TRBJ2-3|few
CASSAGTSSTDTQYF
TGTGCCAGCAGCGCCGGGACTTCTAGCACAGATACGCAGTATTTT
>-|TRBV29-1|13|TRBJ2-1|-
CSAGTGTYNEQFF
TGCAGCGCCGGGACGGGTACCTACAATGAGCAGTTCTTC
>TRBD2|TRBV10-3|19|TRBJ2-3|-
CAISEVRVGLAGLGDTQYF
TGTGCCATCAGTGAGGTTCGTGTGGGACTAGCGGGTCTTGGAGATACGCAGTATTTT
>-|TRBV9|15|TRBJ1-3|-
CASSPRTVSGNTIYF
TGTGCCAGCAGCCCCCGGACAGTCTCTGGAAACACCATATATTTT
>-|TRBV19|14|TRBJ1-1|few
CASKVTGGNTEAFF
TGTGCCAGTAAGGTAACCGGAGGGAACACTGAAGCTTTCTTT
>-|TRBV7-6|19|TRBJ2-6|few
CASSLIPVGDFSGANVLTF
TGTGCCAGCAGCTTAATACCAGTAGGAGACTTCTCTGGGGCCAACGTCCTGACTTTC
>-|TRBV7-9|15|TRBJ2-7|-
CASSLASAYAYEQYF
TGTGCCAGCAGCTTAGCCTCGGCGTATGCCTACGAGCAGTACTTC
>-|TRBV24-1|17|TRBJ2-1|-
CATSDWGAGEEYNEQFF
TGTGCCACCAGTGACTGGGGGGCGGGAGAAGAATACAATGAGCAGTTCTTC
>-|TRBV11-1|18|TRBJ1-2|-
CASSSTLPGHLMNYGYTF
TGTGCCAGCAGCTCTACGCTCCCGGGACACCTGATGAACTATGGCTACACCTTC
>-|TRBV5-1|14|TRBJ2-2|-
CASSLDEGAGELFF
TGCGCCAGCAGCTTGGACGAGGGGGCCGGGGAGCTGTTTTTT
>-|TRBV10-3|12|TRBJ2-7|few
CAIRTPSYEQYF
TGTGCCATCAGGACCCCCTCCTACGAGCAGTACTTC
>-|TRBV3-1|15|TRBJ1-1|-
CASSHSGTVNTEAFF
TGTGCCAGCAGCCACTCCGGGACCGTGAACACTGAAGCTTTCTTT
>-|TRBV15|15|TRBJ1-4|-
CATSRPQAANEKLFF
TGTGCCACCAGCAGACCGCAGGCGGCTAATGAAAAACTGTTTTTT
>TRBD1|TRBV5-1|17|TRBJ2-2|few
CASSLGRGQTNTGELFF
TGCGCCAGCAGCTTGGGAAGGGGACAGACGAACACCGGGGAGCTGTTTTTT
>-|TRBV3-1|14|TRBJ1-4|few
CASSLDRSGEKLFF
TGTGCCAGCAGCCTTGACAGGTCTGGTGAAAAACTGTTTTTT
>TRBD2|TRBV4-1|19|TRBJ2-5|few
CASSPPGLEREGSVETQYF
TGCGCCAGCAGCCCCCCGGGATTAGAGCGGGAGGGGAGTGTAGAGACCCAGTACTTC
>-|TRBV7-6|13|TRBJ1-1|-
CASSQNRDTEAFF
TGTGCCAGCAGCCAGAACAGGGACACTGAAGCTTTCTTT
>-|TRBV5-1|18|TRBJ2-6|-
CASSFLQLYRSGANVLTF
TGCGCCAGCAGCTTTCTACAGCTATATCGTTCTGGGGCCAACGTCCTGACTTTC
>-|TRBV24-1|16|TRBJ2-2|many
CATSDLTGSNTGELFF
TGTGCCACCAGTGATTTGACAGGTTCGAACACCGGGGAGCTGTTTTTT
>-|TRBV3-1|16|TRBJ2-5|-
CASSQDWLGGLETQYF
TGTGCCAGCAGCCAAGATTGGCTCGGAGGACTGGAGACCCAGTACTTC
>-|TRBV9|15|TRBJ1-2|few
CASSVVGQDTHGYTF
TGTGCCAGCAGCGTAGTAGGGCAGGACACGCATGGCTACACCTTC
>-|TRBV4-2|15|TRBJ1-5|-
CASSQDPAGNQPQHF
TGTGCCAGCAGCCAAGATCCGGCGGGGAATCAGCCCCAGCATTTT
>-|TRBV4-1|12|TRBJ2-3|few
CASSQLSDTQYF
TGCGCCAGCAGCCAACTTTCGGATACGCAGTATTTT
>-|TRBV29-1|14|TRBJ1-1|-
CSVESSPLNTEAFF
TGCAGCGTTGAGTCCAGCCCCTTGAACACTGAAGCTTTCTTT
>-|TRBV11-2|13|TRBJ2-1|few
CASSLDPAGRKFF
TGTGCCAGCAGCTTAGATCCCGCGGGACGCAAGTTCTTC
>-|TRBV5-5|14|TRBJ2-4|few
CASSLIAGTDIQYF
TGTGCCAGCAGCTTGATTGCAGGGACGGACATTCAGTACTTC
>TRBD2|TRBV7-6|17|TRBJ2-1|-
CASSHTGLAGGGYEQFF
TGTGCCAGCAGCCACACGGGACTAGCGGGAGGGGGTTATGAGCAGTTCTTC
>TRBD1|TRBV5-1|15|TRBJ1-1|-
CASSTLQGMNTEAFF
TGCGCCAGCAGCACCCTACAGGGGATGAACACTGAAGCTTTCTTT
>TRBD2|TRBV6-1|17|TRBJ2-3|few
CASSRLAGSGGTDTQYF
TGTGCCAGCTCCAGGCTAGCGGGGTCCGGGGGCACAGATACGCAGTATTTT
>TRBD1|TRBV6-5|15|TRBJ1-2|-
CASSYPQGGGYGYTF
TGTGCCAGCAGTTACCCCCAGGGGGGAGGCTATGGCTACACCTTC
>-|TRBV5-1|12|TRBJ2-3|-
CASSHKGDTQYF
TGCGCCAGCAGCCACAAGGGGGATACGCAGTATTTT
>-|TRBV5-6|17|TRBJ2-1|-
CASSFRGSRTIWREQFF
TGTGCCAGCAGCTTCAGGGGCAGTCGGACGATCTGGCGTGAGCAGTTCTTC
>TRBD2|TRBV27|16|TRBJ2-1|-
CASSGGRLAGANEQFF
TGTGCCAGCAGTGGTGGTAGACTAGCGGGAGCCAATGAGCAGTTCTTC
>-|TRBV5-1|14|TRBJ2-3|few
CASSLVSGAGTQYF
TGCGCCAGCAGCTTGGTGTCGGGAGCAGGCACGCAGTATTTT
>TRBD2|TRBV5-1|14|TRBJ2-7|-
CASRILAGSYEQYF
TGCGCCAGCCGCATACTAGCGGGATCCTACGAGCAGTACTTC
>-|TRBV6-5|15|TRBJ1-3|-
CASSSPGTRRNTIYF
TGTGCCAGCAGTTCGCCTGGGACAAGGAGAAACACCATATATTTT
>TRBD2|TRBV20-1|14|TRBJ2-5|few
CSALAGAGQETQYF
TGCAGTGCTCTAGCGGGAGCAGGCCAAGAGACCCAGTACTTC
>-|TRBV4-1|14|TRBJ1-5|-
CASSRSSTGGPQHF
TGCGCCAGCAGCCGATCTTCTACGGGTGGGCCCCAGCATTTT
>TRBD2|TRBV5-1|16|TRBJ2-2|-
CASSLVLAGDTGELFF
TGCGCCAGCAGCTTGGTACTAGCGGGAGACACCGGGGAGCTGTTTTTT
>-|TRBV7-2|14|TRBJ2-7|-
CASSKASTAYEQYF
TGTGCCAGCAGCAAAGCCAGCACAGCCTACGAGCAGTACTTC
>-|TRBV29-1|16|TRBJ2-3|-
CSVEGMTTASTDTQYF
TGCAGCGTTGAAGGAATGACAACGGCTAGCACAGATACGCAGTATTTT
>TRBD2|TRBV5-1|15|TRBJ2-7|few
CASSFYGTSSYEQYF
TGCGCCAGCAGCTTTTATGGGACTAGCTCCTACGAGCAGTACTTC
>-|TRBV5-1|12|TRBJ1-2|once
CASSLEGYGYSF
TGCGCCAGCAGCTTGGAAGGCTATGGCTACTCCTTC
>-|TRBV29-1|12|TRBJ2-3|few
CSVDRSTDTQYF
TGCAGCGTTGATAGGAGCACAGATACGCAGTATTTT
>-|TRBV5-1|12|TRBJ2-5|many
CASSLGWETQYF
TGCGCCAGCAGCTTGGGATGGGAGACCCAGTACTTC
>TRBD2|TRBV11-2|15|TRBJ2-5|-
CASSGEGLGEETQYF
TGTGCCAGCAGCGGCGAGGGACTAGGGGAAGAGACCCAGTACTTC
>-|TRBV20-1|15|TRBJ2-3|-
CSATDSGSSTDTQYF
TGCAGTGCTACGGACTCTGGTTCTAGCACAGATACGCAGTATTTT
>-|TRBV9|14|TRBJ1-2|-
CASSVFGSVDGYTF
TGTGCCAGCAGCGTATTTGGGTCGGTGGATGGCTACACCTTC
>TRBD2|TRBV5-5|15|TRBJ2-1|-
CASSFQRGTYNEQFF
TGTGCCAGCAGCTTTCAGCGGGGCACCTACAATGAGCAGTTCTTC